The 11 T cell receptor beta chains reported below all come from one sample, sequenced in a study of OX40 agonist ivuxolimab in advanced cancers. Sequencing used immunoSEQ multiplex PCR; TCRdb keeps in-frame clones, though not all of them. The sample records about 77,000 clones, 81% being singletons. Material: CD4+ or CD8+ T cells sorted from blood, obtained in a trial of the OX40 agonist ivuxolimab. Receptor source: an adult with an advanced solid tumor such as melanoma, head and neck, liver or kidney cancer.

The chain joins TRBV18 to TRBJ1-3; D perhaps matches TRBD1 (5 bases). The CDR3 consists of 14 residues. V was clipped by 3 bases and J by 5 bases, with 11 bases between them. Germline assignment: CDR1 KGHSH and CDR2 LQKENI. As DNA, the CDR3 is TGTGCCAGCTCACCGACAGAATTGAGAAACACCATATATTTT. It codes for CASSPTELRNTIYF.

The chain combines TRBV20-1 with TRBJ1-2; D call uncertain. The germline V gene has CDR1 DFQATT and CDR2 SNEGSKA (reference sequence). The length of the CDR3 is 10 residues. The germline V and J ends were trimmed by 3 bases and 8 bases, with 7 bases remaining between them. The CDR3 DNA reads TGCAGTGCTAGCGTTGGAGGCTACACCTTC. This sequence encodes CSASVGGYTF.

The J gene is TRBJ2-7, the V gene TRBV6-5; D might be TRBD1 (5 bases). The germline V and J ends were trimmed by 0 bases and 2 bases, with 11 bases remaining between them. CDR1 MNHEY and CDR2 SVGAGI come from the germline V gene. This CDR3 comprises 15 residues. CDR3 in amino acids: CASSYSRQNPYEQYF. The CDR3 nucleotides read TGTGCCAGCAGTTACTCGCGACAGAACCCCTACGAGCAGTACTTC.

The chain links TRBV14 to TRBJ1-3, with TRBD1 identical over 8 bases. The CDR3 is 17 residues long. The germline V gene has CDR1 SGHDN and CDR2 FVKESK. The V segment lost 2 bases and the J segment 3 bases; nucleotides outside the gene matches: 9. CDR3 coding DNA: TGTGCCAGCAGCCAACCCAGGGGGCAAAGAGGTGGAAACACCATATATTTT. This encodes CASSQPRGQRGGNTIYF.

The J gene is TRBJ2-7, the V gene TRBV28; D is ambiguous. The CDR3 runs to 14 residues. Trimming removed 1 base from V and 5 bases from J, with 12 bases in between. From germline, CDR1 is MDHEN and CDR2 SYDVKM. As DNA, the CDR3 is TGTGCCAGCAGTTTATCCGGGTCGGGTAACGAGCAGTACTTC. Encoded protein: CASSLSGSGNEQYF. Full variable domain (missing parts from reference TRBV28 and TRBJ2-7): DVKVTQSSRYLVKRTGEKVFLECVQDMDHENMFWYRQDPGLGLRLIYFSYDVKMKEKGDIPEGYSVSREKKERFSLILESASTNQTSMYLCASSLSGSGNEQYFGPGTRLTVT.

The J gene is TRBJ1-2, the V gene TRBV6-1; tentatively, D is TRBD1 (5 bases). The CDR3 spans 14 residues. V lost 7 bases and J lost 2, with 14 bases in between. From germline, CDR1 is MNHNS and CDR2 SASEGT. The CDR3 here is CASTPSGDNYGYTF. DNA for the CDR3: TGTGCCAGCACCCCTTCGGGGGACAACTATGGCTACACCTTC.

This clone turned up a few times. The chain uses TRBV6-1 and TRBJ2-7; 12 bases agree with TRBD1. CDR3 size: 15 residues. The trim removed 6 bases at V and 5 bases at J, leaving 8 bases unmatched. Germline V gene sequence: CDR1 MNHNS, CDR2 SASEGT. CDR3: CASRYQGQGAHEQYF. Here the CDR3 DNA reads TGTGCCAGCAGATACCAGGGACAGGGGGCCCACGAGCAGTACTTC.

The V call is TRBV6-5, the J call TRBJ2-5; no reliable D call. The J call is in doubt because the DNA end fits TRBJ2-7 better. The length of the CDR3 is 14 residues. CDR1 and CDR2 (germline): MNHEY, SVGAGI. The CDR3 sequence: CASSTPGLTGEQYF. CDR3 coding DNA: TGTGCCAGCAGTACCCCCGGGCTAACTGGCGAGCAGTACTTC.

The rearrangement links TRBV2 to TRBJ1-2, with 8 bases that match TRBD1. With V trimmed by 4 bases and J by 3 bases, 1 base remained unmatched. Per germline, CDR1 SNHLY and CDR2 FYNNEI. CDR3 length equals 13 residues. CDR3 in amino acids: CASSGQGHYGYTF. The CDR3 coding sequence is TGTGCCAGCAGTGGACAGGGGCACTATGGCTACACCTTC.

The rearrangement joins TRBV6-1 to TRBJ1-6; 7 bases align to TRBD1. Germline-derived CDR1 and CDR2 are MNHNS and SASEGT. This CDR3 is 11 amino acids long. V lost 9 bases to trimming and J lost 15 bases; unmatched junction nucleotides: 8. The CDR3 protein is CASEQGLVLHF. The CDR3, as DNA: TGTGCCAGTGAACAGGGGCTTGTCCTCCACTTT.

Details on this clone: Only one base separates this from a far larger clonotype, so it likely reflects a read error. The chain carries TRBV13 and TRBJ2-7; D is uncertain. Trimming shortened V by 5 bases and J by 3 bases, and 2 bases separated the two germline ends. The germline CDR1 and CDR2 sequences are PRHDT and FYEKMQ (reference sequence). The CDR3 is 10 amino acids. This chain's CDR3 is CASSDYEQYF. CDR3 DNA: TGTGCCAGCAGCGACTACGAGCAGTACTTC.